The text below deals with one T cell receptor (beta chain). Its antigen remains unknown. The donors were in the approximately 110-subject validation cohort; that cohort was separate from the roughly 730-subject first cohort. The data belong to a study of cytomegalovirus exposure and HLA in healthy donors. Study-wide results and limits: Through in vitro validation, a few CMV-associated chains were shown to be specific for CMV antigens. Researchers counted around 180 TCR beta chains as cytomegalovirus-associated.

The method was immunoSEQ multiplex PCR; TCRdb's version includes in-frame clones alone and lacks a portion of them. This sample has a few hundred thousand clones, with around four fifths found just once. Germline-derived CDR1 and CDR2 are KGHSH and LQKENI. V lost 6 bases to trimming and J lost 3 bases, with 12 bases between them. CDR3 length: 14 residues. Sequences were obtained from PBMCs. The TCR originated in a woman in her 30s in good health and CMV-seropositive. This sequence joins TRBV18 and TRBJ1-5; D remains unclear. CDR3 in DNA: TGTGCCAGCTCCCGCGGACTGCTCAATCAGCCCCAGCATTTT. It is translated as CASSRGLLNQPQHF.